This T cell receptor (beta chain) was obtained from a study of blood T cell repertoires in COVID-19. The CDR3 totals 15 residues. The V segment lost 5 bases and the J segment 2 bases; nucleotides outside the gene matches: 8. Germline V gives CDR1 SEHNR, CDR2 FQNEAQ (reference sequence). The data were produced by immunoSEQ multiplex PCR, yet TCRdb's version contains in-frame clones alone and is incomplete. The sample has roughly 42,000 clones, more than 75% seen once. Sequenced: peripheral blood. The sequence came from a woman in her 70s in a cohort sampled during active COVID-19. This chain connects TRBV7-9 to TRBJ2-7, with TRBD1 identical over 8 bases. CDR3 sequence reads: CASSHSGGRAYEQYF. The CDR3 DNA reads TGTGCCAGCAGCCACTCAGGGGGCCGTGCCTACGAGCAGTACTTC.